Each of the 6 T cell receptor beta chains below was sequenced from the same sample in a study of patients and donors after allogeneic stem cell transplantation (TCRdb year 2020). The library was produced with RT-PCR. The sample was run on a NextSeq 550. Starting from the raw public reads, TCRdb applied fastp trimming at Q25, assembled clones with MiXCR and retained in-frame beta chains. For every CDR3 protein sequence, its rows merge into one entry that carries the most common genes and DNA. The sample table shows 2,000 to 3,000 distinct CDR3 sequences, and around 3.7% are seen once. The ten largest clones take up just over 35% of the sample. Sequencing was performed on blood, either unsorted or a sorted T cell fraction (not recorded which). These receptors came from a human donor who was either an allogeneic HSCT recipient or a stem cell or donor lymphocyte infusion donor (not recorded which). It is not recorded whose cells these are; they may come from a transplant donor.

A few counts support this clonotype. This may arise from a read error, as a much more abundant clone is one base away. This rearrangement joins TRBV6-2 or TRBV6-3 to TRBJ1-1; 8 bases are shared with TRBD1. V trimming: 2 bases; J trimming: 0 bases; junction bases outside the gene matches: 5. The CDR3 loop spans 16 amino acids. Germline V CDR1 and CDR2: MNHEY, SVGEGT. The CDR3 sequence: CASSYAGGEMNTEAFF. CDR3 nucleotides: TGTGCCAGCAGTTACGCAGGGGGCGAGATGAACACTGAAGCTTTCTTT.

There are many counts of this clonotype. V is TRBV7-9 and J is TRBJ2-7; the D gene could be TRBD1 or TRBD2 (5 bases each). This CDR3 is 14 amino acids long. Per germline, CDR1 SEHNR and CDR2 FQNEAQ (reference sequence). The V end was cut by 5 bases, the J end by 4 bases, with 15 bases between. This chain's CDR3 is CASSLNAWGYEQYF. Here the CDR3 DNA reads TGTGCCAGCAGCCTGAACGCTTGGGGGTACGAGCAGTACTTC.

In the case of this clonotype: A read error is possible here, since a much larger clone lies one base away. The chain combines TRBV19 with TRBJ2-2; no clear D gene. The germline V gene encodes CDR1 LNHDA and CDR2 SQIVND (reference sequence). The CDR3 spans 15 residues. CDR3 loop: CASSIGKQNTAELFF. The CDR3 bases are TGTGCCAGTAGTATCGGAAAACAAAACACCGCGGAGCTGTTTTTT.

This clonotype ranks as hyperexpanded (1% or more). The rearrangement joins TRBV20-1 to TRBJ1-5; 7 nucleotides align to TRBD1. The CDR3 totals 17 residues. V shed 3 bases and J 6 bases; nucleotides not matched to a gene: 17. CDR1 DFQATT and CDR2 SNEGSKA come from the germline V gene (reference sequence). CDR3 nucleotides: TGCAGTGCTAGGCTGACAGGGAATAACGGCGCTAGTCAGCCCCAGCATTTT. It encodes CSARLTGNNGASQPQHF.

This clonotype is categorized as medium-sized. The V call is TRBV20-1, the J call TRBJ1-5; TRBD1 matches 7 bases. This CDR3 has 13 residues. Germline CDR1 and CDR2: DFQATT and SNEGSKA (reference sequence). The J segment lost 8 bases and the V segment lost 5 bases, leaving 9 bases of the junction unmatched. The CDR3 DNA reads TGCAGTGCTCCGATCAGGGGGGTGGAGCCCCAGCATTTT. Protein: CSAPIRGVEPQHF.

In its sample, this clonotype ranks as large (0.1 to 1%). The chain joins TRBV12-3 or TRBV12-4 to TRBJ1-3; a weak D match, TRBD1 (5 bases). The CDR3 covers 14 residues. Trimming left V 4 bases short and J 0 bases short, with 7 bases between. CDR3 protein: CASSSTGSGNTIYF. DNA of the CDR3: TGTGCCAGCAGTTCCACAGGCTCTGGAAACACCATATATTTT.